The clone carrying this T cell receptor beta chain was seen a few times. The antigen remains unidentified. The entry originates in a study of T-cell memory formation after mild COVID-19. General study results and limits: Day 15 to 85 contracting clones showed balanced CD4/CD8; day 15 to 37 expanders favored CD4+. Nothing confirmed that second-wave clones peaking on day 37 were specific for SARS-CoV-2. Pre-infection memory showed some responding clones, and this suggested that cross-reactive memory joined. Clones which contracted sat mainly in CM and EM if CD4+, and in EMRA if CD8+.

TCRdb re-called the 5' RACE reads through MiXCR, storing one row per CDR3 protein. The profile shows hundreds of thousands of distinct CDR3 sequences, 15% to 20% of them singletons. Germline CDR1 is GTSNPN and CDR2 is SVGIG (reference sequence). The V gene lost 3 bases and the J gene lost 0 bases, with 11 bases spanning the gap. The CDR3 is made up of 14 amino acids. The source is a man younger than 35 who had mild COVID-19 (a few samples of this study predate the infection). Cell type and time point are not known. Sequencing input: PBMCs or a T cell subset sorted from them (not recorded which). The chain joins TRBV30 to TRBJ1-1, with unresolved D. CDR3: CAWRRVTLNTEAFF. CDR3 coding DNA: TGTGCCTGGAGGCGGGTCACTTTGAACACTGAAGCTTTCTTT. Supplemented by reference TRBV30 and TRBJ1-1, the full variable domain reads SQTIHQWPATLVQPVGSPLSLECTVEGTSNPNLYWYRQAAGRGLQLLFYSVGIGQISSEVPQNLSASRPQDRQFILSSKKLLLSDSGFYLCAWRRVTLNTEAFFGQGTRLTVV.